Listed here are 27 T cell receptor beta chains from one sample, sequenced in a study of T cell repertoires in cytomegalovirus infection. From the reads, TCRdb called clonotypes with MiXCR, one entry per CDR3 protein. The top ten clones hold roughly 16% of a sample with some 250,000 distinct CDR3 sequences, 8% to 9.5% of them seen once. The sequencing input was PBMCs. Receptors originate from a human donor in good health (CMV status not recorded). Some clones in this sample may be carry-over from other donors' samples.

This clonotype was seen a few times. This rearrangement joins TRBV12-3 or TRBV12-4 to TRBJ1-3; TRBD1 might be the D (5 bases). Trimming took off 6 bases at V and 1 base at J, with 13 bases between the two ends. The CDR3 consists of 15 residues. CDR3 residues: CASRSRGISGNTIYF. The CDR3 nucleotides are TGTGCCAGCAGATCAAGGGGAATTTCTGGAAACACCATATATTTT.

The V gene is TRBV20-1, the J gene TRBJ1-5, with D tentatively TRBD1 (6 bases). V was trimmed by 3 bases and J by 6 bases, leaving 9 bases between them. The CDR3 has 12 amino acids. Per the germline V gene, CDR1 is DFQATT and CDR2 is SNEGSKA (reference sequence). CDR3 sequence (DNA): TGCAGTGCTAGTGGGGGGGCTCAGCCCCAGCATTTT. The encoded protein is CSASGGAQPQHF.

This clonotype was seen a handful of times. The chain uses TRBV19 and TRBJ1-5, with D possibly TRBD1 on 5 matching bases. Germline assignment: CDR1 LNHDA and CDR2 SQIVND (reference sequence). This CDR3 has 13 amino acids. Trimming took off 9 bases at V and 3 bases at J, with 12 bases between the two ends. The CDR3 coding sequence is TGTGCCAGCGCGACAGTGCCCAATCAGCCCCAGCATTTT. It specifies CASATVPNQPQHF.

This clonotype was picked up many times. The chain joins TRBV6-6 to TRBJ1-1, with no clear D. Germline V gene data show CDR1 as MNHNY and CDR2 as SVGAGI (reference sequence). The CDR3 spans 13 residues. V lost 5 bases to trimming and J lost 0 bases, with 7 bases between them. Written as DNA, the CDR3 is TGTGCCAGCAGTGACGGGATGAACACTGAAGCTTTCTTT. This encodes CASSDGMNTEAFF.

This clonotype occurred a few times. The rearrangement links TRBV5-1 to TRBJ1-1, with no clear D. The CDR3 is 16 amino acids. Germline CDR1 is SGHRS and CDR2 is YFSETQ. V was cut by 0 bases and J by 0 bases, with 12 bases left in between. CDR3 loop: CASSLGADPLNTEAFF. CDR3 coding DNA: TGCGCCAGCAGCTTGGGGGCAGACCCATTGAACACTGAAGCTTTCTTT.

This clonotype was counted many times. The V and J genes are TRBV7-2 and TRBJ1-1; D is unclear. Per germline, CDR1 SGHTA and CDR2 FQGNSA. V was pared by 4 bases and J by 1 base, with 7 bases between. The CDR3 loop spans 13 amino acids. The CDR3 loop is CASSSSRNTEAFF. The CDR3 DNA reads TGTGCCAGCAGCTCGAGCCGGAACACTGAAGCTTTCTTT.

This clonotype has a handful of counts. This chain joins TRBV2 and TRBJ2-2; 7 nucleotides line up with TRBD1. CDR1 and CDR2 from the germline V gene are SNHLY and FYNNEI. Trimming cost V 3 bases and J 6 bases; bases outside gene matches: 4. This CDR3 is 14 amino acids long. The CDR3 region has the DNA TGTGCCAGCAGTGATGACAGGGTAGCCGGGGAGCTGTTTTTT. Protein sequence: CASSDDRVAGELFF.

This sequence joins TRBV2 and TRBJ1-6; no firm D call. The germline V gene encodes CDR1 SNHLY and CDR2 FYNNEI. The CDR3 is 13 amino acids. Trimming pared 8 bases from V and 7 bases from J, leaving 12 bases between. The CDR3 DNA reads TGTGCCAGCGGTGGGCAGCTGAATTCACCCCTCCACTTT. Translated, it gives CASGGQLNSPLHF.

The sample holds many counts of this clonotype. The J gene is TRBJ1-6, the V gene TRBV11-3, with 7 bases fitting TRBD1. The length of the CDR3 is 15 residues. CDR1 and CDR2 from the germline V gene are SGHNT and YENEEA. V shed 5 bases, J shed 10 bases, and the junction held 11 bases outside the gene matches. CDR3 sequence: CASSATTGSNSPLHF. The CDR3 nucleotides are TGTGCCAGCAGCGCCACGACAGGGTCGAACTCACCCCTCCACTTT.

In its sample, this clonotype was seen a few times. The chain is built from TRBV29-1 and TRBJ2-5, with D uncertain. This CDR3 is 13 amino acids long. Germline V gives CDR1 SQVTM, CDR2 ANQGSEA. Trimming pared 6 bases from V and 7 bases from J, leaving 18 bases between. CDR3 in amino acids: CSVLGSGRGTQYF. CDR3 sequence (DNA): TGCAGCGTCCTCGGGTCAGGCCGAGGGACCCAGTACTTC.

This clonotype was seen at least ten times. At one boundary the junction diverges from the germline segment, which might be a read error. The chain has TRBV7-7 and TRBJ2-1; no firm D call. The CDR3 spans 13 residues. Germline CDR1 is SSHAT and CDR2 is FNYEAQ (reference sequence). CDR3 in amino acids: CASSSPDNNEQFF. The CDR3 DNA is TGTGCTAGCAGCTCCCCAGATAACAATGAGCAGTTCTTC.

This clonotype occurred many times. This chain uses TRBV7-2 with TRBJ2-1; 13 bases agree with TRBD2. V lost 4 bases to trimming and J lost 0 bases; unmatched junction nucleotides: 12. CDR3 length: 20 amino acids. Germline V lookup: CDR1 SGHTA, CDR2 FQGNSA. The CDR3 loop reads CASSSPSSLAGGSSYNEQFF. The CDR3 nucleotides read TGTGCCAGCAGCTCGCCGTCCTCACTAGCGGGGGGGAGCTCCTACAATGAGCAGTTCTTC.

The V gene is TRBV5-1, the J gene TRBJ1-5; D is undetermined. This CDR3 has 13 residues. V lost 2 bases and J 2 bases, leaving 5 bases between the germline ends. Looked up from germline, CDR1 is SGHRS and CDR2 is YFSETQ. The CDR3 is CASSFEGNQPQHF. The CDR3 DNA reads as TGCGCCAGCAGCTTCGAGGGCAATCAGCCCCAGCATTTT.

The chain employs TRBV7-2 and TRBJ2-7, with D maybe TRBD2 (5 bases). The V gene's germline CDR1 is SGHTA and CDR2 FQGNSA. Trimming shortened V by 4 bases and J by 7 bases, and 14 bases separated the two germline ends. The length of the CDR3 is 13 residues. CDR3 loop: CASSSTQTGEQYF. As DNA, the CDR3 is TGTGCCAGCAGCTCAACACAAACGGGGGAGCAGTACTTC.

This clonotype was observed many times. The V gene is TRBV7-2, the J gene TRBJ2-3; D might be TRBD1 or TRBD2, each matching 5 bases. Germline V gene sequence: CDR1 SGHTA, CDR2 FQGNSA. The germline V and J ends were trimmed by 4 bases and 11 bases, with 16 bases remaining between them. The CDR3 loop spans 13 amino acids. The CDR3 is CASSSEGHGGQYF. The DNA of the CDR3 is TGTGCCAGCAGCTCTGAGGGGCACGGCGGGCAGTATTTT.

This clonotype was picked up many times. The rearrangement joins TRBV7-2 to TRBJ2-7, with D perhaps matching TRBD2 (6 bases). Trimming took off 5 bases at V and 6 bases at J, with 11 bases between the two ends. CDR3 length equals 12 residues. Germline V gives CDR1 SGHTA, CDR2 FQGNSA. The DNA for the CDR3 is TGTGCCAGCAGCCGAGACGGGGGCGAGCAGTACTTC. Protein: CASSRDGGEQYF.

The chain has TRBV15 and TRBJ2-7, with 7 bases identical to TRBD2. The ends lost 3 bases at V and 4 bases at J; junction bases unmatched: 3. This CDR3 contains 13 residues. Germline V gives CDR1 LNHNV, CDR2 YYDKDF (reference sequence). CDR3: CATSRDSGYEQYF. CDR3 coding DNA: TGTGCCACCAGCAGGGATAGCGGGTACGAGCAGTACTTC.

This clonotype was observed at least ten times. The chain's CDR3 is CASSFKGNEQFF. The CDR3 coding sequence is TGTGCCAGCAGCTTTAAGGGCAATGAGCAGTTCTTC. This chain connects TRBV7-9 to TRBJ2-1, with unresolved D. The germline V gene encodes CDR1 SEHNR and CDR2 FQNEAQ (reference sequence). V lost 3 bases, J lost 6 bases, and 6 bases lay in between. The CDR3 length is 12 residues. The entire variable domain, with the rest obtained from reference TRBV7-9 and TRBJ2-1, is as follows: DTGVSQNPRHKITKRGQNVTFRCDPISEHNRLYWYRQTLGQGPEFLTYFQNEAQLEKSRLLSDRFSAERPKGSFSTLEIQRTEQGDSAMYLCASSFKGNEQFFGPGTRLTVL.

This clonotype was found a few times. The gene calls are TRBV6-2 or TRBV6-3 and TRBJ2-7, with 7 bases that match TRBD2. J was trimmed by 3 bases and V by 1 base; bases with no gene match: 9. This CDR3 is 16 amino acids long. Germline lookup yields CDR1 MNHEY and CDR2 SVGEGT. The CDR3 coding sequence is TGTGCCAGCAGTTACTATTGGGAGCGGGATAACTACGAGCAGTACTTC. This translates into CASSYYWERDNYEQYF.

This clonotype occurred a few times. This chain uses TRBV7-9 with TRBJ1-2; D unresolved. Deletions cut 5 bases from V and 2 bases from J, with 15 bases between. The CDR3 has 15 residues. The germline V gene encodes CDR1 SEHNR and CDR2 FQNEAQ (reference sequence). CDR3 nucleotides: TGTGCCAGCAGCCACAGTCAGGTTCGAAACTATGGCTACACCTTC. As protein: CASSHSQVRNYGYTF.

This clonotype has a handful of counts. The chain carries TRBV14 and TRBJ2-5; 8 bases match TRBD2. The trim removed 4 bases at V and 4 bases at J, leaving 5 bases unmatched. From germline, CDR1 is SGHDN and CDR2 FVKESK. The CDR3 totals 14 residues. The CDR3 sequence is CASSRSGVGETQYF. In DNA form, the CDR3 reads TGTGCCAGCAGCCGTAGCGGGGTTGGAGAGACCCAGTACTTC.

This clonotype was found a few times. The chain is built from TRBV7-2 and TRBJ1-5; tentatively, D is TRBD1 (6 bases). With 5 bases removed from V and 0 bases from J, the gap between germline ends came to 11 bases. This CDR3 has 15 amino acids. Germline loops: CDR1 SGHTA, CDR2 FQGNSA. CDR3 sequence (DNA): TGTGCCAGCAGCCTAACAGGGCATAGCAATCAGCCCCAGCATTTT. Translating it yields CASSLTGHSNQPQHF.

The V gene is TRBV19, the J gene TRBJ1-1; TRBD1 aligns across 9 bases. V lost 6 bases to trimming and J lost 3 bases; unmatched junction nucleotides: 5. CDR3 length equals 14 residues. Germline V gives CDR1 LNHDA, CDR2 SQIVND (reference sequence). The CDR3 DNA follows: TGTGCCAGTAGGACTGGACAGGGGTACACTGAAGCTTTCTTT. It translates to CASRTGQGYTEAFF.

This clonotype was found many times. The J gene is TRBJ1-2, the V gene TRBV7-9; unclear D gene. CDR1 and CDR2 from the germline V gene are SEHNR and FQNEAQ (reference sequence). The CDR3 has 12 amino acids. V was shortened by 3 bases and J by 8 bases, with 10 bases between the two germline ends. The CDR3 DNA sequence: TGTGCCAGCAGCTTTGATAGGTTGGGCTACACCTTC. This translates into CASSFDRLGYTF. The whole variable domain, remainder taken from reference TRBV7-9 and TRBJ1-2, is DTGVSQNPRHKITKRGQNVTFRCDPISEHNRLYWYRQTLGQGPEFLTYFQNEAQLEKSRLLSDRFSAERPKGSFSTLEIQRTEQGDSAMYLCASSFDRLGYTFGSGTRLTVV.

The chain is built from TRBV9 and TRBJ2-3, with D possibly TRBD1 on 5 matching bases. The CDR3 is 15 residues long. V shed 3 bases and J shed 1 base, with 12 bases lying between them. Germline values: CDR1 SGDLS, CDR2 YYNGEE. The DNA for the CDR3 is TGTGCCAGCAGCGCTGTCCAAGGGGGCACAGATACGCAGTATTTT. This sequence encodes CASSAVQGGTDTQYF.

This clonotype appeared a single time. The rearrangement uses TRBV5-1 and TRBJ2-1, with 7 bases fitting TRBD2. The CDR3 loop spans 16 amino acids. After removal of 4 bases from V and 4 bases from J, the junction contained 11 bases not matched to a gene. Germline V gene sequence: CDR1 SGHRS, CDR2 YFSETQ. CDR3 residues: CASSGGGSSGYNEQFF. CDR3 nucleotide sequence: TGCGCCAGCAGCGGGGGGGGGTCTAGCGGATACAATGAGCAGTTCTTC.

The chain joins TRBV6-2 or TRBV6-3 to TRBJ2-5; 8 nucleotides line up with TRBD1. Germline V gene lookup returns CDR1 MNHEY and CDR2 SVGEGT. The CDR3 has 16 residues. Losses at the gene ends were 6 bases for V and 0 bases for J; bases not matched to a gene: 9. CDR3 nucleotide sequence: TGTGCCAGCAGCACTGGACAGGGAACGTACCAAGAGACCCAGTACTTC. Its translation is CASSTGQGTYQETQYF.